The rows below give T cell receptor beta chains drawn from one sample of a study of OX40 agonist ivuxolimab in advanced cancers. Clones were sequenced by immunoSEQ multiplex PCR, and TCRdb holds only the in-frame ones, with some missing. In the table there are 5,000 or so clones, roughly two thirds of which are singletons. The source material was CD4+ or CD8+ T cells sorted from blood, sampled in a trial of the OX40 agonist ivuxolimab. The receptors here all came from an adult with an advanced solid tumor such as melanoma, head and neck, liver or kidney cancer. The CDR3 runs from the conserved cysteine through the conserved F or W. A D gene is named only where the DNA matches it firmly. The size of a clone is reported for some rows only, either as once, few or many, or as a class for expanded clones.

CDR3aa: CASRQDSGNTIYF
CDR3nt: TGCGCCAGCAGACAGGACTCTGGAAACACCATATATTTT
v_gene: TRBV4-1
j_gene: TRBJ1-3
d_gene: -
abundance: many

CDR3aa: CASSYRSGVGYEQYF
CDR3nt: TGTGCCAGCAGTTACCGGAGTGGGGTTGGGTACGAGCAGTACTTC
v_gene: TRBV6-6
j_gene: TRBJ2-7
d_gene: -
abundance: -

CDR3aa: CASRKQGQETQYF
CDR3nt: TGTGCCAGCAGAAAACAGGGTCAAGAGACCCAGTACTTC
v_gene: TRBV28
j_gene: TRBJ2-5
d_gene: -
abundance: -

CDR3aa: CASSDVSTDTQYF
CDR3nt: TGTGCCAGCAGCGACGTTAGCACAGATACGCAGTATTTT
v_gene: TRBV27
j_gene: TRBJ2-3
d_gene: -
abundance: -

CDR3aa: CASSFRESHYEQYF
CDR3nt: TGCGCCAGCAGCTTCAGGGAATCCCACTACGAGCAGTACTTC
v_gene: TRBV5-1
j_gene: TRBJ2-7
d_gene: -
abundance: once

CDR3aa: CASSLYGGFQETQYF
CDR3nt: TGTGCCAGCAGCTTATACGGGGGCTTCCAAGAGACCCAGTACTTC
v_gene: TRBV7-2
j_gene: TRBJ2-5
d_gene: -
abundance: -

CDR3aa: CASSYSTLGGETQYF
CDR3nt: TGTGCCAGCAGTTACTCCACACTAGGTGGTGAGACCCAGTACTTC
v_gene: TRBV6-5
j_gene: TRBJ2-5
d_gene: -
abundance: -

CDR3aa: CASSYLSGSDGYTF
CDR3nt: TGTGCCAGCAGTTACCTGTCTGGATCTGACGGCTACACCTTC
v_gene: TRBV6-5
j_gene: TRBJ1-2
d_gene: -
abundance: -

CDR3aa: CASSRSQGWEKLFF
CDR3nt: TGTGCCAGCAGCCGGTCGCAGGGTTGGGAAAAACTGTTTTTT
v_gene: TRBV7-6
j_gene: TRBJ1-4
d_gene: -
abundance: -

CDR3aa: CASSSWGGTGELFF
CDR3nt: TGTGCCAGCAGCTCCTGGGGGGGCACCGGGGAGCTGTTTTTT
v_gene: TRBV7-2
j_gene: TRBJ2-2
d_gene: TRBD2
abundance: once

CDR3aa: CASSPRSQKPNNEQFF
CDR3nt: TGTGCCAGCAGCCCCAGATCACAGAAACCTAACAATGAGCAGTTCTTC
v_gene: TRBV9
j_gene: TRBJ2-1
d_gene: -
abundance: -

CDR3aa: CASTSGLAAYEQYF
CDR3nt: TGCGCCAGCACCAGCGGACTAGCCGCCTACGAGCAGTACTTC
v_gene: TRBV5-1
j_gene: TRBJ2-7
d_gene: TRBD2
abundance: -

CDR3aa: CASTPGLSYNEQFF
CDR3nt: TGTGCCAGCACCCCGGGCCTTTCCTACAATGAGCAGTTCTTC
v_gene: TRBV5-6
j_gene: TRBJ2-1
d_gene: -
abundance: -

CDR3aa: CASSQDRIGYTF
CDR3nt: TGCGCCAGCAGCCAAGACCGAATCGGCTACACCTTC
v_gene: TRBV4-3
j_gene: TRBJ1-2
d_gene: -
abundance: few

CDR3aa: CASSVVPYNSPLHF
CDR3nt: TGTGCCAGTAGCGTCGTTCCCTATAATTCACCCCTCCACTTT
v_gene: TRBV19
j_gene: TRBJ1-6
d_gene: -
abundance: medium-sized

CDR3aa: CASMSDHGYTF
CDR3nt: TGTGCCAGCATGTCGGACCATGGCTACACCTTC
v_gene: TRBV2
j_gene: TRBJ1-2
d_gene: -
abundance: medium-sized

CDR3aa: CASSGNRDRYSPLHF
CDR3nt: TGTGCCAGCAGCGGCAACCGGGACAGATATTCACCCCTCCACTTT
v_gene: TRBV13
j_gene: TRBJ1-6
d_gene: TRBD1
abundance: -

CDR3aa: CASSQERGAKNNEQFF
CDR3nt: TGTGCCAGCAGCCAAGAGCGGGGAGCAAAAAACAATGAGCAGTTCTTC
v_gene: TRBV7-9
j_gene: TRBJ2-1
d_gene: TRBD2
abundance: -

CDR3aa: CASSFERTHDEQYF
CDR3nt: TGCGCCAGCAGCTTCGAACGCACCCATGACGAGCAGTACTTC
v_gene: TRBV5-1
j_gene: TRBJ2-7
d_gene: -
abundance: -

CDR3aa: CASSQETGNYEQYF
CDR3nt: TGCGCCAGCAGCCAAGAAACAGGGAACTACGAGCAGTACTTC
v_gene: TRBV4-1
j_gene: TRBJ2-7
d_gene: -
abundance: medium-sized

CDR3aa: CASSEVASFSGNQPQHF
CDR3nt: TGTGCCAGCAGTGAAGTGGCATCCTTCTCGGGCAATCAGCCCCAGCATTTT
v_gene: TRBV6-1
j_gene: TRBJ1-5
d_gene: -
abundance: -

CDR3aa: CASSPTGAIYGYTF
CDR3nt: TGTGCCAGCAGCCCGACAGGGGCGATCTATGGCTACACCTTC
v_gene: TRBV11-2
j_gene: TRBJ1-2
d_gene: TRBD1
abundance: -

CDR3aa: CASSYGGTQPQHF
CDR3nt: TGTGCCAGCAGCTACGGGGGAACGCAGCCCCAGCATTTT
v_gene: TRBV27
j_gene: TRBJ1-5
d_gene: -
abundance: once

CDR3aa: CASSLTSEVNTEAFF
CDR3nt: TGTGCCAGCAGCTTAACATCCGAGGTGAACACTGAAGCTTTCTTT
v_gene: TRBV7-3
j_gene: TRBJ1-1
d_gene: -
abundance: -

CDR3aa: CASSLAYRTSPAYGYTF
CDR3nt: TGTGCCAGCAGCTTAGCGTATCGGACAAGTCCGGCGTATGGCTACACCTTC
v_gene: TRBV11-1
j_gene: TRBJ1-2
d_gene: -
abundance: -

CDR3aa: CASSQVPARARGEQYF
CDR3nt: TGCGCCAGCAGCCAAGTTCCGGCCCGGGCCCGGGGCGAGCAGTACTTC
v_gene: TRBV4-1
j_gene: TRBJ2-7
d_gene: -
abundance: -

CDR3aa: CASPKTRGPTEAFF
CDR3nt: TGTGCCAGCCCGAAGACCAGGGGGCCCACTGAAGCTTTCTTT
v_gene: TRBV21-1
j_gene: TRBJ1-1
d_gene: -
abundance: few

CDR3aa: CASSARDFGETQYF
CDR3nt: TGTGCCAGCAGTGCCCGGGACTTTGGGGAGACCCAGTACTTC
v_gene: TRBV27
j_gene: TRBJ2-5
d_gene: -
abundance: -

CDR3aa: CASSLDGSDQETQYF
CDR3nt: TGTGCCAGCAGCTTAGACGGGTCGGACCAAGAGACCCAGTACTTC
v_gene: TRBV7-6
j_gene: TRBJ2-5
d_gene: -
abundance: -

CDR3aa: CASSLTASSYNEQFF
CDR3nt: TGTGCCAGCAGCTTGACAGCCAGCTCCTACAATGAGCAGTTCTTC
v_gene: TRBV11-1
j_gene: TRBJ2-1
d_gene: -
abundance: -

CDR3aa: CASSPPRGPTDTQYF
CDR3nt: TGCGCCAGCAGTCCCCCCCGGGGGCCCACAGATACGCAGTATTTT
v_gene: TRBV10-2
j_gene: TRBJ2-3
d_gene: -
abundance: -

CDR3aa: CASSLGRVEIDEQYF
CDR3nt: TGCGCCAGCAGCTTGGGGCGGGTAGAGATCGACGAGCAGTACTTC
v_gene: TRBV5-1
j_gene: TRBJ2-7
d_gene: -
abundance: few

CDR3aa: CASSDRDGDEQYF
CDR3nt: TGTGCCAGCAGCGACCGAGATGGGGACGAGCAGTACTTC
v_gene: TRBV9
j_gene: TRBJ2-7
d_gene: -
abundance: -

CDR3aa: CASSDGRDVANGYTF
CDR3nt: TGTGCCAGCAGTGATGGCAGGGACGTTGCGAATGGCTACACCTTC
v_gene: TRBV2
j_gene: TRBJ1-2
d_gene: -
abundance: -

CDR3aa: CASSQDGGGDTQYF
CDR3nt: TGCGCCAGCAGCCAAGATGGGGGTGGGGATACGCAGTATTTT
v_gene: TRBV4-1
j_gene: TRBJ2-3
d_gene: -
abundance: -

CDR3aa: CASSTHRTGDEKLFF
CDR3nt: TGTGCCAGCAGTACCCACAGGACGGGGGATGAAAAACTGTTTTTT
v_gene: TRBV27
j_gene: TRBJ1-4
d_gene: -
abundance: -

CDR3aa: CASSRAWRGQETQYF
CDR3nt: TGTGCCAGTAGTAGGGCGTGGAGGGGGCAAGAGACCCAGTACTTC
v_gene: TRBV19
j_gene: TRBJ2-5
d_gene: -
abundance: once

CDR3aa: CASITPGQGAPGYTF
CDR3nt: TGTGCCAGTATTACACCGGGACAGGGGGCGCCTGGCTACACCTTC
v_gene: TRBV19
j_gene: TRBJ1-2
d_gene: TRBD1
abundance: -

CDR3aa: CASIRTGGSSGANVLTF
CDR3nt: TGTGCCAGCATTAGGACAGGGGGGAGCTCTGGGGCCAACGTCCTGACTTTC
v_gene: TRBV28
j_gene: TRBJ2-6
d_gene: TRBD1
abundance: once

CDR3aa: CASSMGRSYEQYF
CDR3nt: TGTGCCAGTAGTATGGGCCGCTCCTACGAGCAGTACTTC
v_gene: TRBV19
j_gene: TRBJ2-7
d_gene: -
abundance: -

CDR3aa: CASRASGEPVYEQYF
CDR3nt: TGCGCCAGCAGGGCTAGCGGGGAGCCCGTCTACGAGCAGTACTTC
v_gene: TRBV5-1
j_gene: TRBJ2-7
d_gene: TRBD2
abundance: -

CDR3aa: CASSLTGGTQYF
CDR3nt: TGTGCCAGCAGCCTGACGGGCGGGACCCAGTACTTC
v_gene: TRBV9
j_gene: TRBJ2-5
d_gene: -
abundance: -

CDR3aa: CASSLGGVNTEAFF
CDR3nt: TGTGCCAGCAGCTTAGGAGGAGTGAACACTGAAGCTTTCTTT
v_gene: TRBV5-3
j_gene: TRBJ1-1
d_gene: -
abundance: -

CDR3aa: CASSLAGARYNEQYF
CDR3nt: TGCGCCAGCAGCTTGGCGGGGGCTAGATATAACGAGCAGTACTTC
v_gene: TRBV5-1
j_gene: TRBJ2-7
d_gene: -
abundance: -

CDR3aa: CASSYGGGQYF
CDR3nt: TGTGCCAGCAGTTACGGGGGGGGGCAGTACTTC
v_gene: TRBV6-5
j_gene: TRBJ2-7
d_gene: TRBD2
abundance: -

CDR3aa: CASSLRTGANQGGGYTF
CDR3nt: TGCGCCAGCAGCTTGCGAACAGGGGCCAACCAAGGGGGAGGCTACACCTTC
v_gene: TRBV5-1
j_gene: TRBJ1-2
d_gene: TRBD1
abundance: once

CDR3aa: CASSIDQGDYTF
CDR3nt: TGTGCCAGTAGTATAGACCAGGGAGACTACACCTTC
v_gene: TRBV19
j_gene: TRBJ1-2
d_gene: -
abundance: -

CDR3aa: CASSPDSYNEQFF
CDR3nt: TGTGCCAGCAGCCCAGACAGCTACAATGAGCAGTTCTTC
v_gene: TRBV11-2
j_gene: TRBJ2-1
d_gene: -
abundance: -

CDR3aa: CASSSNLDTVRKLFF
CDR3nt: TGTGCCAGCAGTTCGAACCTGGACACGGTCCGAAAACTGTTTTTT
v_gene: TRBV27
j_gene: TRBJ1-4
d_gene: -
abundance: -

CDR3aa: CASSGWDNLYEQYF
CDR3nt: TGTGCCAGCAGCGGGTGGGACAACCTCTACGAGCAGTACTTC
v_gene: TRBV11-1
j_gene: TRBJ2-7
d_gene: -
abundance: few

CDR3aa: CASSQDLGQETQYF
CDR3nt: TGCGCCAGCAGCCAAGATTTAGGGCAAGAGACCCAGTACTTC
v_gene: TRBV4-3
j_gene: TRBJ2-5
d_gene: -
abundance: -